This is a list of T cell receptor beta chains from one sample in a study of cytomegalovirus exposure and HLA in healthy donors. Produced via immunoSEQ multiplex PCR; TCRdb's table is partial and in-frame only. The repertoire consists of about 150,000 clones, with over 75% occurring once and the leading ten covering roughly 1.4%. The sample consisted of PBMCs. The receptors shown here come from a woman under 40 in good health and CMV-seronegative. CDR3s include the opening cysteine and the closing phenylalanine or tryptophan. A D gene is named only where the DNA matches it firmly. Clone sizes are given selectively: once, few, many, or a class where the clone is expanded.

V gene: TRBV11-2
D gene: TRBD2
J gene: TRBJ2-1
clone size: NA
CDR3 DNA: TGTGCCAGCAGCTTAGTACTAGCGGGGGGCACCTCCTACAATGAGCAGTTCTTC
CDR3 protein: CASSLVLAGGTSYNEQFF

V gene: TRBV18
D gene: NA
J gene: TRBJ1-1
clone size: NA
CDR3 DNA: TGTGCCAGCTCACGGGCCATGACAGAGATGAACACTGAAGCTTTCTTT
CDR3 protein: CASSRAMTEMNTEAFF

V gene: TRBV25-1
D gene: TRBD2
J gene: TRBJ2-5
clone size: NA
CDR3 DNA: TGTGCCAGCAGTGAGAGCGGGGGGCAAAAAGAGACCCAGTACTTC
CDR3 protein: CASSESGGQKETQYF

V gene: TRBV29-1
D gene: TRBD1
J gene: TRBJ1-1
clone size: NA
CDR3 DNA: TGCAGCGCCCGATGTGGGGGACAGAGAAACACTGAAGCTTTCTTT
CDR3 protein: CSARCGGQRNTEAFF

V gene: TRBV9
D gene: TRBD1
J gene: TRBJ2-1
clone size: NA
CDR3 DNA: TGTGCCAGCAACGACAGGGGCTCCTACAATGAGCAGTTCTTC
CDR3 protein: CASNDRGSYNEQFF

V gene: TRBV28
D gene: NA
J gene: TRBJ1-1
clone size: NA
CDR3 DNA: TGTGCCAGCAGCAGGGGAACGAGTGAAGCTTTCTTT
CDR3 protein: CASSRGTSEAFF

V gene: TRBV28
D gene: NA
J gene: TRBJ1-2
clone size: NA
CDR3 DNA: TGTGCCAGCAGATACTCGACAGATGGCTACACCTTC
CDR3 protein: CASRYSTDGYTF

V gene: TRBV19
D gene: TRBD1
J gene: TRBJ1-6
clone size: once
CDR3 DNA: TGTGCCAGTAGTATAGATACAGGGGTGTCACCCCTCCACTTT
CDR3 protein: CASSIDTGVSPLHF

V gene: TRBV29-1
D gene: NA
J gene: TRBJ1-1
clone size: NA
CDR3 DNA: TGCAGCGTTGGAACAGGGAACACTGAAGCTTTCTTT
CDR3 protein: CSVGTGNTEAFF

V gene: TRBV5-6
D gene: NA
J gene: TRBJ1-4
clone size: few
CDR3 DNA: TGTGCCAGCAGCTACCTAGCGGATAATGAAAAACTGTTTTTT
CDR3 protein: CASSYLADNEKLFF

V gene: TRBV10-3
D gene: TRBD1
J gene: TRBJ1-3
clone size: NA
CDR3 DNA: TGTGCCATACAGGGGGGAGATTTCGGAAACACCATATATTTT
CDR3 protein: CAIQGGDFGNTIYF

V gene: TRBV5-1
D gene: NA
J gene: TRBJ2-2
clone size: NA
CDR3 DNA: TGCGCCAGCAGCTTGGAGTCGGTCACCGGGGAGCTGTTTTTT
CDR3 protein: CASSLESVTGELFF

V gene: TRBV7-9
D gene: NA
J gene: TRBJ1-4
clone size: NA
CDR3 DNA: TGTGCCAGCAGCTTAGACGGAAAACTGTTTTTT
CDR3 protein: CASSLDGKLFF

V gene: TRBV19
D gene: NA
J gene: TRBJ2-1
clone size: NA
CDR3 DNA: TGTGCCAGTAGTTTGGACCCACAGGAGATCAATGAGCAGTTCTTC
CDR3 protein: CASSLDPQEINEQFF

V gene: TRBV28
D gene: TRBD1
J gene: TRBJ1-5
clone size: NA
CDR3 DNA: TGTGCCAGCAGTTACCGGGACAGGGCCGGTCAGCCCCAGCATTTT
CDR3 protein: CASSYRDRAGQPQHF

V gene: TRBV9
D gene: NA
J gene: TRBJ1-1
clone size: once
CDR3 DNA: TGTGCCAGCAGCGTAGGACATAACACTGAAGCTTTCTTT
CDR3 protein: CASSVGHNTEAFF

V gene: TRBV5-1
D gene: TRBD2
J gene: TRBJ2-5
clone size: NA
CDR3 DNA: TGCGCCAGCAGCCGGGAGGACCAAGAGACCCAGTACTTC
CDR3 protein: CASSREDQETQYF

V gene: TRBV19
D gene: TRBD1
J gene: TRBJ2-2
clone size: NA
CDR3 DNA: TGTGCCAGCTTAAAAACAGGGGGGCCCGGGGAGCTGTTTTTT
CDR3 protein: CASLKTGGPGELFF

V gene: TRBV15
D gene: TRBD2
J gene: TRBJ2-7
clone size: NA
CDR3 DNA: TGTGCCACCAGCAGCGGTAGGCTAGCGGGCTTCTACGAGCAGTACTTC
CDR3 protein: CATSSGRLAGFYEQYF

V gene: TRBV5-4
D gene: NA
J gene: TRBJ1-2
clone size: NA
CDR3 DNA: TGTGCCAGCAGCTTGCCTGGTCTCAGTCAGACTGTGTATGGCTACACCTTC
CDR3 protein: CASSLPGLSQTVYGYTF

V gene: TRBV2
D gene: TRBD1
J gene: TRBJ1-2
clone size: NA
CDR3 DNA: TGTGCCAGCAGTGAAACCGGACAGGGGGTCCCATATGGCTACACCTTC
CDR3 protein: CASSETGQGVPYGYTF

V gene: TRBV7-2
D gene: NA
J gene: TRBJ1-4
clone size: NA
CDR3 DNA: TGTGCCAGCAGCTTAGGAGGTGGTGAAAAACTGTTTTTT
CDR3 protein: CASSLGGGEKLFF

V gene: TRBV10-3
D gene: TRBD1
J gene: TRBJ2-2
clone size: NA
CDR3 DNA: TGTGCCATCAGTGAAGGACAGGGGGCTGGTACCAGGGAGCTGTTTTTT
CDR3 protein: CAISEGQGAGTRELFF

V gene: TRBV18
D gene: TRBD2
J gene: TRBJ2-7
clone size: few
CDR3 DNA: TGTGCCAGCTCGGGACTAGCAGACGAGCAGTACTTC
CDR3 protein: CASSGLADEQYF

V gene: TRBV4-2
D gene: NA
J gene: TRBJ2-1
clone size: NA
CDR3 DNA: TGTGCCAGCAGCCAAGAGTGGTCGGGGGTGGACGAGCAGTTCTTC
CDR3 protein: CASSQEWSGVDEQFF

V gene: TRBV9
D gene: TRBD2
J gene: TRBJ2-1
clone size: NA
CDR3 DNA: TGTGCCACCGGGAGGGGGTTCTCCTACAATGAGCAGTTCTTC
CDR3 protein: CATGRGFSYNEQFF

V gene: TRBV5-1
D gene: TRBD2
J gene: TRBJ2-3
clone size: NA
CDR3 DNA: TGCGCCAGCAGCTACGTAGCGGGGGGGACGTTCTCAGATACGCAGTATTTT
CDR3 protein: CASSYVAGGTFSDTQYF

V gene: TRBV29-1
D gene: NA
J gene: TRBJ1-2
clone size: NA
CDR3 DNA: TGCAGCGTTGAAGAACAGGGAGGGCTTCGAGATGGCTACACCTTC
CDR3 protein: CSVEEQGGLRDGYTF

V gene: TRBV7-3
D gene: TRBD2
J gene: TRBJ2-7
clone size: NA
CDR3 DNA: TGTGCCAGCGGGCGAGCGGGGGGCACTATTACCTCCTACGAGCAGTACTTC
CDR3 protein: CASGRAGGTITSYEQYF

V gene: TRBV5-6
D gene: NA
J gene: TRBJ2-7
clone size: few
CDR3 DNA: TGTGCCAGCAGCTTAGGGCACGGGAGCTCCTACGAGCAGTACTTC
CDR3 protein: CASSLGHGSSYEQYF

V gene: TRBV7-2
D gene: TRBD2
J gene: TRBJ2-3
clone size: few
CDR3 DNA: TGTGCCAGCAGCCAGTGGGGACTAGCGGGGGGGCCAGATACGCAGTATTTT
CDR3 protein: CASSQWGLAGGPDTQYF

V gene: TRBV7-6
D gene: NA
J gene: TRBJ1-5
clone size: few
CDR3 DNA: TGTGCCAGCAGCTTAGTCGAGGGGGACTATAGCAATCAGCCCCAGCATTTT
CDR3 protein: CASSLVEGDYSNQPQHF

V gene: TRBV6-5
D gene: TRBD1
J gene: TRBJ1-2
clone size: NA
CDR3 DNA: TGTGCCAGCAGCCGAGGGACAGGGAAGGGCGGCTACACCTTC
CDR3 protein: CASSRGTGKGGYTF

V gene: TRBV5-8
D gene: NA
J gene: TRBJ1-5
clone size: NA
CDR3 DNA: TGTGCCAGCAGCTTGGGCGGGCAGTTTGGTCAGCCCCAGCATTTT
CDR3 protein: CASSLGGQFGQPQHF

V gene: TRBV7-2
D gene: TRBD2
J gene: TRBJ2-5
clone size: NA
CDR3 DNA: TGTGCCAGCAGCTTAGCGGGGACTAGCCGGAAGACCCAGTACTTC
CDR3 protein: CASSLAGTSRKTQYF

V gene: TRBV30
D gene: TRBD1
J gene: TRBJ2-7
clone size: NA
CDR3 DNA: TGTGCCTGGAGTAGGGGGACAGGGCCCCCGGGGGAGCAGTACTTC
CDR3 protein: CAWSRGTGPPGEQYF

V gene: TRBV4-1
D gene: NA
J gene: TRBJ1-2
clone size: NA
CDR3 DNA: TGCGCCAGCAGCCAAGAAGCATTAAACTATGGCTACACCTTC
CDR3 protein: CASSQEALNYGYTF

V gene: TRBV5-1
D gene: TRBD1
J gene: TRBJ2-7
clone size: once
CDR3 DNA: TGCGCCAGCAACCCGGGACAGGGTCGGGAGCAGTACTTC
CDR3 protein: CASNPGQGREQYF